The sequence of this TCR beta chain was determined in a study of T-cell memory formation after mild COVID-19. Each CDR3 protein gets one entry after TCRdb re-called the 5' RACE reads with MiXCR. In the table there are a few hundred thousand distinct CDR3 sequences, 20% to 25% of which are singletons. Study observations and caveats: Mainly CM and EM harbored the contracting CD4+ clones; mainly EMRA harbored the CD8+ ones.

The germline CDR1 and CDR2 sequences are SEHNR and FQNEAQ (reference sequence). This CDR3 region has 16 residues. The germline V and J ends were trimmed by 4 bases and 0 bases, with 12 bases remaining between them. In the case of this clonotype: Antigen specificity is unknown.

The sequenced material came from PBMCs or a T cell subset sorted from them (not recorded which). The clonotype was recovered from a man younger than 35 who had mild COVID-19 (a few samples of this study predate the infection). Cell type and time point are not known. The rearrangement uses TRBV7-9 and TRBJ2-2; a possible D gene is TRBD2 (5 bases). CDR3 sequence: CASSSPGNSNTGELFF. The CDR3 nucleotides are TGTGCCAGCAGCTCCCCCGGGAACTCGAACACCGGGGAGCTGTTTTTT.